This is a list of T cell receptor beta chains from one sample in a study of cytomegalovirus exposure and HLA in healthy donors. The protocol was immunoSEQ multiplex PCR, while the TCRdb copy is restricted to in-frame clones and leaves out a portion. The table shows over 90,000 clones, with approximately 76% occurring only once. Sequenced sample: PBMCs. These receptors originate from a woman aged 55-69 years in good health and CMV-seropositive. CDR3s include the opening cysteine and the closing phenylalanine or tryptophan. A D gene is named only where the DNA matches it firmly.

>TRBV6-5|TRBJ2-1|NA
CASSWGGPSYNEQFF
TGTGCCAGCAGTTGGGGAGGCCCCTCCTACAATGAGCAGTTCTTC
>TRBV19|TRBJ1-2|TRBD1
CASSTMGQGTYGYTF
TGTGCCAGTAGTACCATGGGACAGGGAACCTATGGCTACACCTTC
>TRBV7-9|TRBJ2-7|TRBD1
CASSTDRAGFPYEQYF
TGTGCCAGCAGCACGGACAGGGCCGGGTTCCCCTACGAGCAGTACTTC
>TRBV7-3|TRBJ1-6|TRBD1
CASSLIGTGASPLHF
TGTGCCAGCAGCTTAATAGGGACAGGGGCTTCACCCCTCCACTTT
>TRBV15|TRBJ1-4|NA
CATSPQDSYNEKLFF
TGTGCCACCAGCCCCCAGGACAGCTATAATGAAAAACTGTTTTTT
>TRBV6-1|TRBJ2-2|TRBD1
CASSGRGLVTGELFF
TGTGCCAGCAGTGGTAGGGGGCTGGTCACCGGGGAGCTGTTTTTT
>TRBV7-6|TRBJ2-1|TRBD1
CASSHDRVRYNEQFF
TGTGCCAGCAGCCACGACAGGGTACGCTACAATGAGCAGTTCTTC
>TRBV29-1|TRBJ2-3|TRBD2
CSVGSLAGRTDTQYF
TGCAGCGTTGGGTCCCTAGCGGGCCGTACAGATACGCAGTATTTT
>TRBV30|TRBJ2-7|NA
CAWSLQGHEQYF
TGTGCCTGGAGCTTACAGGGCCACGAGCAGTACTTC
>TRBV11-3|TRBJ2-5|TRBD2
CASSASSGREETQYF
TGTGCCAGCAGCGCGTCTAGCGGGAGGGAAGAGACCCAGTACTTC
>TRBV7-2|TRBJ2-3|TRBD2
CASSSLRLAGVAQYF
TGTGCCAGCAGCTCCCTGAGGCTAGCGGGAGTGGCGCAGTATTTT
>TRBV7-3|TRBJ2-1|TRBD2
CASSYLAGGGYNEQFF
TGTGCCAGCAGCTACCTAGCGGGAGGGGGCTACAATGAGCAGTTCTTC
>TRBV6-1|TRBJ2-7|NA
CASRPGFDYEQYF
TGTGCCAGCAGGCCGGGGTTTGACTACGAGCAGTACTTC
>TRBV28|TRBJ2-3|TRBD1
CASSTKQGTDTQYF
TGTGCCAGCTCAACCAAACAGGGGACAGATACGCAGTATTTT
>TRBV15|TRBJ2-7|NA
CATSRDSTYEQYF
TGTGCCACCAGCAGGGACAGCACCTACGAGCAGTACTTC
>TRBV13|TRBJ1-2|NA
CASSPSGGIHGYTF
TGTGCCAGCAGCCCTTCGGGAGGGATCCATGGCTACACCTTC
>TRBV6-4|TRBJ2-3|NA
CASSDSIEGTDTQYF
TGTGCCAGCAGTGACTCAATAGAAGGCACAGATACGCAGTATTTT
>TRBV19|TRBJ2-3|TRBD2
CASMTSGTSSRTDTQYF
TGTGCCAGTATGACTAGCGGGACCTCAAGCCGCACAGATACGCAGTATTTT
>TRBV18|TRBJ1-1|NA
CASSQEAQGIRAFF
TGTGCCAGCTCACAAGAGGCACAGGGTATACGAGCTTTCTTT
>TRBV2|TRBJ2-5|TRBD2
CASRGLVGETQYF
TGTGCCAGCAGAGGACTAGTTGGGGAGACCCAGTACTTC